The 21 T cell receptor beta chains listed next were all sequenced from one sample in a study of shared clonotypes between healthy human individuals. This table comes from immunoSEQ multiplex PCR, and its TCRdb copy is limited to in-frame clones, with some not included. The sample carries 700,000 to 950,000 clones, roughly 96% recorded once. Naive CD8 cells were CD45RO-negative, positively selected for CCR7, excluding terminally differentiated effector memory CD45RA+ cells. The material sequenced was naive CD8+ T cells sorted from blood. These receptors all stem from a man aged 30 to 45 in good health.

V is TRBV13 and J is TRBJ2-7; D call uncertain. The CDR3 covers 14 residues. CDR1 and CDR2 (germline): PRHDT, FYEKMQ (reference sequence). V was trimmed by 0 bases and J by 3 bases, leaving 9 bases between them. The CDR3 sequence: CASSLGHSIYEQYF. Written as DNA, the CDR3 is TGTGCCAGCAGCTTAGGCCACAGTATCTACGAGCAGTACTTC.

V usage is TRBV28 and J usage is TRBJ2-7; no clear D gene. With 5 bases removed from V and 1 base from J, the gap between germline ends came to 9 bases. This CDR3 has 13 residues. Germline V gene sequence: CDR1 MDHEN, CDR2 SYDVKM. The CDR3 loop reads CASSPLGSYEQYF. Here the CDR3 DNA reads TGTGCCAGCAGTCCCTTAGGGTCCTACGAGCAGTACTTC.

Points on this clone: Other nucleotide sequences from this sample produce the same CDR3. The rearrangement links TRBV9 to TRBJ1-2, with TRBD1 matching 7 bases. The CDR3 totals 14 residues. Trimming cost V 0 bases and J 1 base; bases outside gene matches: 0. Germline CDR1 SGDLS, CDR2 YYNGEE. The CDR3 nucleotides read TGTGCCAGCAGCGTAGGACAGGGTAACTATGGCTACACCTTC. It specifies CASSVGQGNYGYTF.

The V and J genes are TRBV9 and TRBJ2-3; 7 bases are shared with TRBD1. The CDR3 sequence is 16 residues long. Trimming at V came to 0 bases and at J to 1 base, leaving 5 bases not matched to a gene. From germline, CDR1 is SGDLS and CDR2 YYNGEE. The CDR3 DNA sequence: TGTGCCAGCAGCGTAGCTAGACAGGGAGGCACAGATACGCAGTATTTT. This translates into CASSVARQGGTDTQYF.

The V gene is TRBV6-5, the J gene TRBJ2-2; 9 bases line up with TRBD1. The CDR3 runs to 16 residues. J lost 4 bases, V lost 4 bases, and 7 bases had no gene match. The germline CDR1 and CDR2 sequences are MNHEY and SVGAGI. CDR3 coding DNA: TGTGCCAGCAGTTTCGACAGGGGGGATGGCACCGGGGAGCTGTTTTTT. Its translation is CASSFDRGDGTGELFF.

This chain uses TRBV28 with TRBJ1-5; 8 bases are shared with TRBD1. J was trimmed by 6 bases and V by 6 bases; bases with no gene match: 4. The CDR3 has 13 residues. Germline CDR1 and CDR2: MDHEN and SYDVKM. In nucleotides, the CDR3 is TGTGCCAGCAGCTCGACAGGGGCTCAGCCCCAGCATTTT. Encoded protein: CASSSTGAQPQHF.

The chain is built from TRBV7-3 and TRBJ2-5; TRBD1 matches 9 bases. Germline CDR1 SGHTA, CDR2 FQGTGA. The V and J ends lost 4 bases and 5 bases, in that order; junction bases with no gene match: 8. This CDR3 is 15 amino acids long. The CDR3 sequence: CASSSTGTGHETQYF. The CDR3 nucleotides are TGTGCCAGCAGCTCCACCGGGACAGGGCATGAGACCCAGTACTTC.

The CDR3 DNA reads as TGCAGCGTTGAAGGCGGGAGAGGGGTCAATGAGCAGTTCTTC. Translating gives CSVEGGRGVNEQFF. This sequence joins TRBV29-1 and TRBJ2-1; TRBD2 matches at 7 bases. The germline V gene encodes CDR1 SQVTM and CDR2 ANQGSEA. The ends lost 1 base at V and 6 bases at J; junction bases unmatched: 6. CDR3 length: 14 amino acids.

The rearrangement uses TRBV7-2 and TRBJ2-7; D remains unclear. V lost 5 bases, J lost 0 bases, and 5 bases lay in between. The CDR3 has 12 amino acids. Germline CDR1 SGHTA, CDR2 FQGNSA. CDR3: CASSQPSYEQYF. The CDR3 region has the DNA TGTGCCAGCAGCCAGCCCTCCTACGAGCAGTACTTC.

Worth noting for this clone: Different DNA sequences within this sample yield the same CDR3. J is TRBJ2-7 and V is TRBV27, with D perhaps TRBD1 (6 bases). Germline V lookup: CDR1 MNHEY, CDR2 SMNVEV (reference sequence). This CDR3 has 12 residues. Trimming shortened V by 4 bases and J by 6 bases, and 10 bases separated the two germline ends. CDR3 amino acids: CASSSTGSEQYF. In DNA form, the CDR3 reads TGTGCCAGCAGTTCTACAGGGAGCGAGCAGTACTTC.

The CDR3 DNA reads TGTGCCAGCACCCCCGGCGGGAGTGCGGATACGCAGTATTTT. This gives the protein CASTPGGSADTQYF. The rearrangement links TRBV28 to TRBJ2-3; 7 bases map to TRBD2. Losses at the gene ends were 7 bases for V and 6 bases for J; bases not matched to a gene: 10. Germline CDR1 reads MDHEN; CDR2 reads SYDVKM. The CDR3 loop spans 14 amino acids. Combining the CDR3 with reference TRBV28 and TRBJ2-3 gives the whole variable domain DVKVTQSSRYLVKRTGEKVFLECVQDMDHENMFWYRQDPGLGLRLIYFSYDVKMKEKGDIPEGYSVSREKKERFSLILESASTNQTSMYLCASTPGGSADTQYFGPGTRLTVL.

The chain uses TRBV19 and TRBJ1-4; 9 nucleotides match TRBD1. The CDR3 spans 15 residues. The V gene end was trimmed by 3 bases and the J gene end by 8 bases; junction bases not matched to a gene: 7. The germline gives CDR1 LNHDA, CDR2 SQIVND (reference sequence). In DNA, the CDR3 is TGTGCCAGTAGTATTGGGACAGGGACACTCGAAAAACTGTTTTTT. Amino acid sequence: CASSIGTGTLEKLFF.

The rearrangement uses TRBV5-4 and TRBJ2-5; no clear D gene. In germline, CDR1 is SGHNT, CDR2 YYREEE (reference sequence). The CDR3 runs 14 residues. V was clipped by 0 bases and J by 4 bases, with 10 bases between them. The CDR3 loop is CASSLVEDGETQYF. Here the CDR3 DNA reads TGTGCCAGCAGCTTGGTAGAGGATGGAGAGACCCAGTACTTC.

The J gene is TRBJ2-7, the V gene TRBV9; 10 nucleotides match TRBD2. This CDR3 region has 16 residues. Unmatched junction bases numbered 5, after V lost 0 bases and J lost 2 bases. Per germline, CDR1 SGDLS and CDR2 YYNGEE. CDR3 sequence: CASSVGKTSGAYEQYF. CDR3 DNA sequence: TGTGCCAGCAGCGTAGGCAAAACTAGCGGGGCCTACGAGCAGTACTTC.

This clone was recorded only once. The J gene is TRBJ1-2, the V gene TRBV9; TRBD1 might be the D (6 bases). Germline V gene lookup returns CDR1 SGDLS and CDR2 YYNGEE. V was shortened by 8 bases and J by 4 bases, with 21 bases between the two germline ends. The CDR3 is 15 residues long. DNA of the CDR3: TGTGCCAGTACCACGGGGGGCCCTGGGACCTATGGCTACACCTTC. It yields the protein CASTTGGPGTYGYTF. Filled out from reference TRBV9 and TRBJ1-2, the complete variable domain reads DSGVTQTPKHLITATGQRVTLRCSPRSGDLSVYWYQQSLDQGLQFLIQYYNGEERAKGNILERFSAQQFPDLHSELNLSSLELGDSALYFCASTTGGPGTYGYTFGSGTRLTVV.

V and J are TRBV5-1 and TRBJ2-7, with D possibly TRBD1 on 6 matching bases. The length of the CDR3 is 16 residues. The germline V and J ends were trimmed by 2 bases and 4 bases, with 19 bases remaining between them. From germline, CDR1 is SGHRS and CDR2 YFSETQ. CDR3 bases: TGCGCCAGCAGCTTCGCCCCAGGGGACGGATTTTACGAGCAGTACTTC. Protein: CASSFAPGDGFYEQYF.

The chain uses TRBV27 and TRBJ1-1; D remains ambiguous. The V gene lost 1 base and the J gene lost 1 base, with 10 bases spanning the gap. The germline CDR1 and CDR2 sequences are MNHEY and SMNVEV (reference sequence). This CDR3 is built from 15 residues. CDR3 region: CASSLYPTENTEAFF. CDR3 nucleotides: TGTGCCAGCAGTTTATACCCCACGGAGAACACTGAAGCTTTCTTT.

The V and J genes are TRBV28 and TRBJ1-2, with D hard to call. This CDR3 is 15 amino acids long. V lost 6 bases and J lost 2, with 16 bases in between. CDR1 MDHEN and CDR2 SYDVKM come from the germline V gene. The CDR3 coding sequence is TGTGCCAGCAGCCCTTTGACCGAGTTCAACTATGGCTACACCTTC. As protein: CASSPLTEFNYGYTF.

V usage is TRBV4-1 and J usage is TRBJ2-2; the match to TRBD2 covers 7 bases. The CDR3 contains 15 residues. Trimming took 1 base from V and 6 from J; bases not matched to a gene: 5. The germline CDR1 and CDR2 sequences are MGHRA and YSYEKL. The CDR3 nucleotides are TGCGCCAGCAGCCAAGGGACTAGTGTCTCCGGGGAGCTGTTTTTT. Translation: CASSQGTSVSGELFF.

The chain has TRBV27 and TRBJ1-1; possibly TRBD1 for D (5 bases). The V end lost 6 bases, the J end lost 1 base, and 12 bases lay between the germline ends. From germline, CDR1 is MNHEY and CDR2 SMNVEV (reference sequence). The CDR3 extends over 14 amino acids. Here the CDR3 DNA reads TGTGCCAGCAGCCTAGGGACCAGGAACACTGAAGCTTTCTTT. It specifies CASSLGTRNTEAFF.

This sequence joins TRBV4-3 and TRBJ2-3; 9 bases are shared with TRBD2. CDR1 and CDR2 (germline): LGHNA, YSLEER. The trim removed 1 base at V and 5 bases at J, leaving 7 bases unmatched. This CDR3 region has 16 residues. DNA of the CDR3: TGCGCCAGCAGCCAAGTCCAGGGACTAGCCCAAGATACGCAGTATTTT. Amino acids: CASSQVQGLAQDTQYF.